The T cell receptor beta chain described here comes from a study of read filtering for tumor transcriptome and immune sequencing. Study-wide background: IR-seq gave about 4 to 10.27 million TCR reads per sample; RNA-seq gave about 75 to 1,300. The study's findings and limits: This fraction held mixed bone marrow immune cells after CD138-negative sorting. About 81.9% of IR-seq clonotypes had a single read, yet these held roughly 3.7% of reads.

From roughly 0.4 ug of RNA, a library with molecular barcoded alpha/delta and beta/gamma adaptors was made. TCRdb recomputed calls from the reads with MiXCR, one row per CDR3 protein. The repertoire holds 90,000 or so distinct CDR3 sequences, with 20% to 25% as singletons. Points on this clonotype: Antigen unknown.

This CDR3 comprises 16 residues. Losses at the gene ends were 0 bases for V and 2 bases for J; bases not matched to a gene: 6. CDR1 and CDR2 (germline): SGHRS, YFSETQ. The V gene is TRBV5-1, the J gene TRBJ2-3; 7 nucleotides match TRBD1. The sequence came from a donor at least 40 years old with multiple myeloma. Sequenced: a population of CD138-negative cells sorted from bone marrow. The CDR3 loop is CASSLGTGIFTDTQYF. The DNA of the CDR3 is TGCGCCAGCAGCTTGGGGACAGGAATCTTCACAGATACGCAGTATTTT.